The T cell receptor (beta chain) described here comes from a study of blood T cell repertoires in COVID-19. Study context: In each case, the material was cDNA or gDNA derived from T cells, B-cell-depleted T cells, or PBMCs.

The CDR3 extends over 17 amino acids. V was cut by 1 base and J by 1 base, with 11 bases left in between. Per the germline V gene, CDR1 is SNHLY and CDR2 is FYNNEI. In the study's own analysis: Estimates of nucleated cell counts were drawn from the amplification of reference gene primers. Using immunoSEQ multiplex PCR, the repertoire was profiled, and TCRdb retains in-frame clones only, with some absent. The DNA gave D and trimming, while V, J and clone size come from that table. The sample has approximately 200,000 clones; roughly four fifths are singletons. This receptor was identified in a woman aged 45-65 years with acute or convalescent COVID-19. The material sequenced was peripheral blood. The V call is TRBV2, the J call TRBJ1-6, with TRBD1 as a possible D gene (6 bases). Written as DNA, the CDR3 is TGTGCCAGCAGTGAAGAGGGGGAAGGGTCCTATAATTCACCCCTCCACTTT. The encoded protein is CASSEEGEGSYNSPLHF. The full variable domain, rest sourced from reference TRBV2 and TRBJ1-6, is EPEVTQTPSHQVTQMGQEVILRCVPISNHLYFYWYRQILGQKVEFLVSFYNNEISEKSEIFDDQFSVERPDGSNFTLKIRSTKLEDSAMYFCASSEEGEGSYNSPLHFGNGTRLTVT.